This TCR beta chain was captured by sequencing in a study of CD8+CD57+ T cells in acquired aplastic anemia. As for the study in general: Isolated CD4+ and CD8+ cells, once sorted, yielded DNA averaging about 3.1 ug.

The template used for profiling TCR beta VDJ and CDR3 was genomic DNA. TCRdb independently ran MiXCR on the reads; one entry per CDR3 protein. The data show more than 150,000 distinct CDR3 sequences, over 40% seen once. Broader study findings: In CD8+ cells, Simpson's diversity showed no significant difference between patients and controls. Between patients and controls, approximately 29 CD8+ CDR3 sequences were found in common.

With 5 bases clipped from V and 6 bases from J, the junction kept 3 bases outside the gene matches. This CDR3 has 13 residues. Germline V gene data show CDR1 as LNHDA and CDR2 as SQIVND (reference sequence). It was patients with CD8+CD57+ cell expansion by flow cytometry who were chosen for sequencing. There was no therapy given to any patient before the blood sampling took place. Regarding this clonotype: Its antigen is not identified.

The source of this sequence is a human donor with aplastic anemia. The chain has TRBV19 and TRBJ2-1, with TRBD2 matching 8 bases. The sequencing sample was made of sorted CD4+, CD8+, or CD8+CD57+ T cells (not recorded which) from PBMCs. Here the CDR3 reads CASSGTRGNEQFF. The CDR3 coding sequence is TGTGCCAGTAGTGGGACTAGGGGCAATGAGCAGTTCTTC.